The present TCR beta chain was sequenced within a study of shared clonotypes between healthy human individuals. At the level of the study: Sampling drew on donors who were two women and three men aged 18 to 49.

The V end was cut by 3 bases, the J end by 0 bases, with 13 bases between. Germline CDR1 KGHSH, CDR2 LQKENI. There are 16 residues in the CDR3. Comments on this clone: Its antigen remains unknown. In the same sample, other DNA sequences code for this CDR3.

Sequencing used immunoSEQ multiplex PCR; TCRdb keeps in-frame clones, though not all of them. The sample has 1.5 million to 1.9 million clones, roughly 98% seen once. General observations from the study: In contrast to clonotypes shared by all four donors, non-shared clonotypes had lower generation probabilities.

The rearrangement joins TRBV18 to TRBJ2-3, with D perhaps matching TRBD2 (6 bases). The clonotype originates from a man aged 25-40 years in good health. The sample comprised naive CD4+ T cells sorted from blood. The subset here: CD45RA+ positively selected. The CDR3 sequence is CASSPLGSGSTDTQYF. The CDR3 DNA reads as TGTGCCAGCTCACCTTTGGGTAGCGGCAGCACAGATACGCAGTATTTT.